This TCR beta chain is drawn from a study of blood T cell repertoires in COVID-19 (dated by TCRdb to the early 2020s). Looking at the study overall: Collaborator samples came from the United States, Italy and Spain and covered acute and convalescent phases of COVID-19. The material from the prospective study consisted of cDNA or gDNA derived from T cells, B-cell-depleted T cells, or PBMCs. The dataset comprised deeply sampled blood TCRbeta repertoires from subjects exposed to, actively infected with, or recovered from COVID-19. The repertoires were released in a freely available public database intended as a resource for research on the immune response to SARS-CoV-2. Samples were obtained from the ongoing ImmuneRACE study (first 160 participants) and from approximately 1,200 subjects provided by 6 global collaborators. The sample metadata nearly always contained a de-identified subject ID, COVID-19 status, age in years and sex. HLA class I and class II types, where available, came from metadata supplied by the sample provider rather than from assay-based typing. Paper-wide results and their limitations: Clinical and demographic metadata were provided uncurated, with the amount varying by source and participant.

V was cut back by 0 bases and J by 4 bases, leaving a gap of 8 bases between them. The CDR3 measures 15 amino acids from cysteine to phenylalanine. Kept here is only the CDR3 DNA, which spans 45 bases and is read in frame from base 1. The germline V gene gives CDR1 as SGHRS and CDR2 as YFSETQ. Remarks on this clone: It lacks a known antigen. Base-call qualities are not available, and no considerably larger clone is one nucleotide away.

TCRbeta CDR3 regions were amplified from genomic DNA by means of the immunoSEQ Assay, a bias-controlled multiplex PCR. On the study's bioinformatics: Nucleated cell counts per sample were estimated from amplification of reference gene primers within the assay. To quantify the absolute abundance of each unique TCRbeta CDR3 rearrangement, sequence reads were collapsed and filtered. For each sample, productive Simpson clonality was calculated as the square root of Simpson's diversity index across productive rearrangements. TCRdb provides this immuneACCESS table in a form limited to in-frame rearrangements. Some clones are lacking; in checked studies, under half of them reflect an unresolved V gene, and why the rest are absent is not known. V and J calls and clone size are those listed in that table; D and trimming were worked out from the DNA. The sample table shows just under 350,000 clones, and more than 75% are seen once. Jointly, the top ten make up about 3.5% of the sample.

Another Seattle source contributed samples from volunteer blood donors who had recovered from COVID-19. The collaborating institutions used their own protocols to collect whole blood in K2EDTA tubes. For TCRbeta analysis, collaborators shipped samples as frozen whole blood, isolated PBMCs, or DNA extracted from either of those sample types. The TCR originated in a young woman who had recovered from COVID-19. The sequenced sample consisted of peripheral blood. The sequence is built from TRBV5-1 and TRBJ1-6; no D gene is confidently identified. The CDR3 in this case is CASSLEAAYNSPLHF. The nucleotide sequence is given as TGCGCCAGCAGCTTGGAAGCGGCTTATAATTCACCCCTCCACTTT. Where the CDR3 stops, the reference TRBV5-1 and TRBJ1-6 genes take over; the full variable domain is KAGVTQTPRYLIKTRGQQVTLSCSPISGHRSVSWYQQTPGQGLQFLFEYFSETQRNKGNFPGRFSGRQFSNSRSEMNVSTLELGDSALYLCASSLEAAYNSPLHFGNGTRLTVT.